This T cell receptor (beta chain) was documented in a study of naive and memory T cell subsets. Findings of the study overall: The power law exponent of TCR abundance differed between naive and memory cells.

Trimming removed 5 bases from V and 5 bases from J; junction bases left unmatched: 9. Germline assignment: CDR1 DFQATT and CDR2 SNEGSKA (reference sequence). The CDR3 has 14 amino acids. An equimolar mix of two oligonucleotides served as the beta constant-region primer for TRBC1 and TRBC2. Four rounds of PCR amplified the ligated cDNA using nested alpha and beta constant-region primers plus SP2. TCRdb passed the UMI-ligation and nested PCR reads through MiXCR, listing each CDR3 protein once. The table shows some 150,000 distinct CDR3 sequences, with over 15% occurring only once. This clonotype was found a few times. Its target is not known.

The chain joins TRBV20-1 to TRBJ2-1; 7 positions match TRBD2. Sample: naive CD4+ T cells from blood. This receptor was taken from a human donor in good health. The DNA for the CDR3 is TGCAGTGCTCGGGGGGTACCAGGAAACAATGAGCAGTTCTTC. This sequence encodes CSARGVPGNNEQFF.